This TCR beta chain came from a study of metastatic and nonmetastatic thyroid tumors. This clone appeared many times. Antigen: not known. No patient had received any treatment before thyroid surgery. After removal of 4 bases from V and 0 bases from J, the junction contained 6 bases not matched to a gene. The CDR3 is made up of 17 amino acids. Germline CDR1 and CDR2: MGHRA and YSYEKL. Per the original methods: CDR3 was compared across clinicopathological groups, and the resulting differences were used to build a distant-metastasis classifier for papillary thyroid cancer. Through MiXCR, TCRdb re-clonotyped the PCR reads. The V and J calls shown here were made by TCRdb, not taken from the authors' results. The repertoire holds about 52,000 clones, with more than 15% as singletons. Study-level results: As reported, TCR beta diversity in blood and tumor was significantly higher in malignant thyroid tumors than in benign nodules.

The origin of this receptor is a female donor with papillary thyroid cancer or a benign thyroid nodule (not recorded which). Some clones in this sample may be carry-over from other donors' samples. The chain uses TRBV4-1 and TRBJ1-6, with TRBD1 identical over 7 bases. Material for sequencing was blood. The CDR3 spells CASSPYRGGSYNSPLHF. In DNA form, the CDR3 reads TGCGCCAGCAGCCCGTACAGGGGTGGCTCCTATAATTCACCCCTCCACTTT.